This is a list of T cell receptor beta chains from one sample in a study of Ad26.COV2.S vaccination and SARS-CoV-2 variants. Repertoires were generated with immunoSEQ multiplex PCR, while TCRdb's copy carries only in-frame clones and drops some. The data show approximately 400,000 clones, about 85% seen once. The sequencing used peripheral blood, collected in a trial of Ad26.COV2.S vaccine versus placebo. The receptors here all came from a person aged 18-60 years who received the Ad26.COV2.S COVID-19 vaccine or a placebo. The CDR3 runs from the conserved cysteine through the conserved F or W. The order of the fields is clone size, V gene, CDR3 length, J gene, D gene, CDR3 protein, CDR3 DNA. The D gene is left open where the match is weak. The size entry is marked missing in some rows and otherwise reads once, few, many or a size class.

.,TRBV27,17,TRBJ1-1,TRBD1,CASSLYPLGQGNTEAFF,TGTGCCAGCAGTTTATACCCTCTAGGACAGGGGAACACTGAAGCTTTCTTT
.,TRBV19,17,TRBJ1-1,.,CASSIQSWGGVNTEAFF,TGTGCCAGTAGTATCCAATCCTGGGGCGGAGTGAACACTGAAGCTTTCTTT
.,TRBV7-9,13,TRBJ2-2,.,CASRAPPGGELFF,TGTGCCAGCAGAGCCCCGCCGGGGGGGGAGCTGTTTTTT
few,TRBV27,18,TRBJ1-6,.,CASADRDPKFSYNSPLHF,TGTGCCAGCGCGGACAGAGATCCAAAGTTTTCCTATAATTCACCCCTCCACTTT
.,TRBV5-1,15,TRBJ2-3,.,CASSPATRSTDTQYF,TGCGCCAGCAGCCCGGCGACCCGGAGCACAGATACGCAGTATTTT
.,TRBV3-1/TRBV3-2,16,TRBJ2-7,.,CASSQDGFTLAWEQYF,TGTGCCAGCAGCCAAGATGGGTTTACTTTGGCATGGGAGCAGTACTTC
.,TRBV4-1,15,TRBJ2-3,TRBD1,CASSPRTGGADTQYF,TGCGCCAGCAGCCCTAGGACAGGGGGCGCGGATACGCAGTATTTT
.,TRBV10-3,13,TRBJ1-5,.,CAISANRDQPQHF,TGTGCCATCAGTGCAAACAGAGATCAGCCCCAGCATTTT
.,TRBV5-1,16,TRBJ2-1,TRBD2,CASSLALAGSYNEQFF,TGCGCCAGCAGCTTGGCACTAGCGGGATCCTACAATGAGCAGTTCTTC
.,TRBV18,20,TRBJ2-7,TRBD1,CASSPPVKGQILGSSYEQYF,TGTGCCAGCTCACCACCGGTTAAGGGACAGATCCTCGGAAGCTCCTACGAGCAGTACTTC